These 24 T cell receptor beta chains were sequenced from one sample in a study of OX40 agonist ivuxolimab in advanced cancers. Data came from immunoSEQ multiplex PCR; TCRdb stores just in-frame clones and leaves some out. The table records about 48,000 clones, roughly 78% of them present only once. The sequences come from CD4+ or CD8+ T cells sorted from blood, collected in a trial of the OX40 agonist ivuxolimab. These receptors all stem from an adult with an advanced solid tumor such as melanoma, head and neck, liver or kidney cancer.

The J gene is TRBJ2-7, the V gene TRBV10-3; 8 bases agree with TRBD1. The CDR3 is 14 residues long. With V trimmed by 9 bases and J by 2 bases, 9 bases remained unmatched. CDR1 is ENHRY and CDR2 is SYGVKD in the germline V gene. CDR3 sequence reads: CAIQGDRNAYEQYF. The CDR3 region has the DNA TGTGCCATTCAGGGGGACAGGAATGCCTACGAGCAGTACTTC.

The chain uses TRBV7-3 and TRBJ2-1; 11 nucleotides agree with TRBD2. CDR3 size: 15 residues. The germline gives CDR1 SGHTA, CDR2 FQGTGA. The J segment lost 7 bases and the V segment lost 5 bases, leaving 7 bases of the junction unmatched. CDR3 sequence: CASSPTSGSWNEQFF. The CDR3 DNA follows: TGTGCCAGCAGCCCCACTAGCGGGAGCTGGAATGAGCAGTTCTTC.

V usage is TRBV27 and J usage is TRBJ2-1, with no clear D. From germline, CDR1 is MNHEY and CDR2 SMNVEV (reference sequence). The CDR3 has 13 residues. Trimming left V 6 bases short and J 0 bases short, with 6 bases between. The CDR3 loop is CASRRSSYNEQFF. In DNA form, the CDR3 reads TGTGCCAGCAGGAGGAGCTCCTACAATGAGCAGTTCTTC.

CDR3 nucleotide sequence: TGTGCCAGCAGCAATTTAGAGGGACTAGCCAAAAACATTCAGTACTTC. Amino acid sequence: CASSNLEGLAKNIQYF. The rearrangement uses TRBV7-3 and TRBJ2-4, with a weak D call TRBD2 (6 bases). The CDR3 is made up of 16 amino acids. V was pared by 5 bases and J by 0 bases, with 14 bases between. Germline V gene data show CDR1 as SGHTA and CDR2 as FQGTGA.

V is TRBV18 and J is TRBJ2-1; D remains unclear. The germline CDR1 and CDR2 sequences are KGHSH and LQKENI. This CDR3 is built from 15 residues. Deletions cut 8 bases from V and 9 bases from J, with 23 bases between. The CDR3 DNA reads as TGTGCCAGCCTTAGGCCGGGCTCCGGCTCCGGTGAGCAGTTCTTC. It yields the protein CASLRPGSGSGEQFF.

The V call is TRBV4-1, the J call TRBJ2-1; D call uncertain. V was cut by 3 bases and J by 8 bases, with 20 bases left in between. Germline values: CDR1 MGHRA, CDR2 YSYEKL. CDR3 length: 16 residues. Written as DNA, the CDR3 is TGCGCCAGCAGCCACGTTAATCTAGTCAGTTTCGATGAGCAGTTCTTC. Residues: CASSHVNLVSFDEQFF.

The chain uses TRBV10-1 and TRBJ2-7; no reliable D call. V was cut by 0 bases and J by 2 bases, with 5 bases left in between. Germline V gene lookup returns CDR1 WNHNN and CDR2 SYGVQD (reference sequence). The CDR3 loop spans 13 amino acids. The CDR3 region is CASSESGTYEQYF. In DNA form, the CDR3 reads TGCGCCAGCAGTGAGTCCGGAACCTACGAGCAGTACTTC.

V gene TRBV13 combines with J gene TRBJ2-1, with 7 bases matching TRBD1. The CDR3 spans 16 residues. Trimming at V came to 5 bases and at J to 6 bases, leaving 13 bases not matched to a gene. Germline V gives CDR1 PRHDT, CDR2 FYEKMQ (reference sequence). The DNA for the CDR3 is TGTGCCAGCAGCCCATCCCCCACAGGGGCAATCAATGAGCAGTTCTTC. Amino acids: CASSPSPTGAINEQFF.

The rearrangement joins TRBV30 to TRBJ1-4; no reliable D call. Germline V gene lookup returns CDR1 GTSNPN and CDR2 SVGIG (reference sequence). This CDR3 contains 13 residues. Trimming cost V 0 bases and J 8 bases, with 10 bases left between them. This CDR3 is CAWSVGGMEKLFF. CDR3 nucleotides: TGTGCCTGGAGTGTAGGAGGAATGGAAAAACTGTTTTTT. Drawing the rest from reference TRBV30 and TRBJ1-4, the complete variable domain is SQTIHQWPATLVQPVGSPLSLECTVEGTSNPNLYWYRQAAGRGLQLLFYSVGIGQISSEVPQNLSASRPQDRQFILSSKKLLLSDSGFYLCAWSVGGMEKLFFGSGTQLSVL.

The chain uses TRBV5-1 and TRBJ1-4; tentative D call: TRBD1 (5 bases). The CDR3 totals 12 residues. V shed 7 bases and J shed 13 bases, with 17 bases lying between them. Germline CDR1 and CDR2: SGHRS and YFSETQ. The CDR3 here is CASRTPIRGLFF. The CDR3 coding sequence is TGCGCCAGCCGGACACCCATAAGGGGACTGTTTTTT.

The chain recombines TRBV29-1 with TRBJ2-2; 9 bases line up with TRBD1. CDR3 length: 14 residues. The germline V gene has CDR1 SQVTM and CDR2 ANQGSEA. The J segment lost 1 base and the V segment lost 7 bases, leaving 4 bases of the junction unmatched. This CDR3 is CSGTGQGNTGELFF. The CDR3 coding sequence is TGCAGCGGTACGGGACAGGGGAACACCGGGGAGCTGTTTTTT.

The chain uses TRBV25-1 and TRBJ1-5; no clear D. The V end lost 3 bases, the J end lost 5 bases, and 11 bases lay between the germline ends. The germline V gene has CDR1 MGHDK and CDR2 SYGVNS. This CDR3 region has 14 residues. CDR3 in amino acids: CASSDPQFDQPQHF. In nucleotides, the CDR3 is TGTGCCAGCAGTGATCCTCAGTTTGATCAGCCCCAGCATTTT.

The chain uses TRBV7-9 and TRBJ2-7; weak D call: TRBD1 (5 bases). V was shortened by 3 bases and J by 2 bases, with 11 bases between the two germline ends. Germline values: CDR1 SEHNR, CDR2 FQNEAQ (reference sequence). The CDR3 loop spans 14 amino acids. The CDR3 bases are TGTGCCAGCAGCTTCCCCAGGGTCCCCTACGAGCAGTACTTC. Its protein is CASSFPRVPYEQYF.

The chain is built from TRBV14 and TRBJ1-4; D is perhaps TRBD1 (5 bases). The CDR3 spans 16 residues. Germline lookup yields CDR1 SGHDN and CDR2 FVKESK. V was shortened by 1 base and J by 5 bases, with 14 bases between the two germline ends. DNA of the CDR3: TGTGCCAGCAGCCAAGTTGGGACGGCCTTAAATGAAAAACTGTTTTTT. It is translated as CASSQVGTALNEKLFF.

V usage is TRBV5-1 and J usage is TRBJ2-7; maybe TRBD2 (5 bases). The germline CDR1 and CDR2 sequences are SGHRS and YFSETQ. V lost 2 bases and J 0 bases, leaving 15 bases between the germline ends. The CDR3 is 16 residues long. The CDR3 sequence is CASSFGGRTRSYEQYF. The CDR3, as DNA: TGCGCCAGCAGCTTTGGAGGCAGGACCCGCTCCTACGAGCAGTACTTC.

CDR3 region: CASSLGGKNTEAFF. The CDR3 coding sequence is TGTGCCAGCAGCTTAGGAGGCAAGAACACTGAAGCTTTCTTT. This rearrangement joins TRBV11-2 to TRBJ1-1; D gene uncertain. The CDR3 totals 14 residues. Per germline, CDR1 SGHAT and CDR2 FQNNGV. The V and J ends lost 1 base and 1 base respectively, with 7 bases between them.

V gene TRBV28 combines with J gene TRBJ1-1; 9 bases are shared with TRBD1. The germline V gene has CDR1 MDHEN and CDR2 SYDVKM. V lost 5 bases to trimming and J lost 5 bases; unmatched junction nucleotides: 9. CDR3 length equals 15 residues. In DNA, the CDR3 is TGTGCCAGCAGTGTCGGGACAGGGCGGCGGACTGAAGCTTTCTTT. Its translation is CASSVGTGRRTEAFF.

This clone was seen more than once but under ten times. The chain links TRBV6-4 to TRBJ1-1, with no clear D. The CDR3 is made up of 14 amino acids. V lost 3 bases and J 4 bases, leaving 12 bases between the germline ends. CDR1 and CDR2 (germline): MRHNA, SNTAGT. For the CDR3, the DNA is TGTGCCAGCAGTGAGGACGGCGGCGCCACTGAAGCTTTCTTT. Residues: CASSEDGGATEAFF.

This clone was seen only a few times. The chain uses TRBV19 and TRBJ1-5; unclear D gene. V shed 0 bases and J shed 4 bases, with 10 bases lying between them. The CDR3 loop spans 15 amino acids. Germline V CDR1 and CDR2: LNHDA, SQIVND (reference sequence). Here the CDR3 DNA reads TGTGCCAGTAGTATAGATAGGCAGTTAAATCAGCCCCAGCATTTT. Residues: CASSIDRQLNQPQHF. Looking up the rest from reference TRBV19 and TRBJ1-5 gives the full variable domain: DGGITQSPKYLFRKEGQNVTLSCEQNLNHDAMYWYRQDPGQGLRLIYYSQIVNDFQKGDIAEGYSVSREKKESFPLTVTSAQKNPTAFYLCASSIDRQLNQPQHFGDGTRLSIL.

The CDR3 loop reads CASSEGSTYGYTF. The DNA of the CDR3 is TGCGCCAGCAGTGAGGGGTCTACCTATGGCTACACCTTC. The genes are TRBV10-1 and TRBJ1-2; no definite D call. The CDR3 loop spans 13 amino acids. Trimming took 2 bases from V and 4 from J, leaving 8 bases between them. CDR1 WNHNN and CDR2 SYGVQD come from the germline V gene (reference sequence).

The rearrangement uses TRBV6-6 and TRBJ2-3, with D tentatively TRBD2 (7 bases). CDR3 length: 15 amino acids. Germline loops: CDR1 MNHNY, CDR2 SVGAGI (reference sequence). The germline V and J ends were trimmed by 6 bases and 6 bases, with 19 bases remaining between them. The CDR3 reads CASREGGSPSDTQYF. The CDR3 region has the DNA TGTGCCAGCAGAGAGGGGGGGTCACCATCCGATACGCAGTATTTT.

The J gene is TRBJ1-5, the V gene TRBV27; unclear D gene. V dropped 4 bases and J dropped 3 bases, with 13 bases sitting between them. This CDR3 is built from 15 residues. Germline V gene lookup returns CDR1 MNHEY and CDR2 SMNVEV (reference sequence). The CDR3 sequence is CASSSMDRYNQPQHF. As DNA, the CDR3 is TGTGCCAGCAGTTCCATGGACCGCTACAATCAGCCCCAGCATTTT.

This clone was seen only a few times. The V gene is TRBV5-1, the J gene TRBJ2-3; D might be TRBD2 (5 bases). Trimming left V 5 bases short and J 2 bases short, with 18 bases between. CDR3 size: 16 residues. CDR1 SGHRS and CDR2 YFSETQ come from the germline V gene. The CDR3 region has the DNA TGCGCCAGCAGTCCCGGGAACACCCGGGCCACAGATACGCAGTATTTT. Its translation is CASSPGNTRATDTQYF.

This chain uses TRBV30 with TRBJ2-5; 10 bases align to TRBD2. Germline V gives CDR1 GTSNPN, CDR2 SVGIG (reference sequence). The CDR3 spans 15 residues. The ends lost 5 bases at V and 5 bases at J; junction bases unmatched: 11. CDR3 DNA sequence: TGTGCCTGGGATCGAGCGGGAGGGGTTAGGGAGACCCAGTACTTC. Protein sequence: CAWDRAGGVRETQYF.